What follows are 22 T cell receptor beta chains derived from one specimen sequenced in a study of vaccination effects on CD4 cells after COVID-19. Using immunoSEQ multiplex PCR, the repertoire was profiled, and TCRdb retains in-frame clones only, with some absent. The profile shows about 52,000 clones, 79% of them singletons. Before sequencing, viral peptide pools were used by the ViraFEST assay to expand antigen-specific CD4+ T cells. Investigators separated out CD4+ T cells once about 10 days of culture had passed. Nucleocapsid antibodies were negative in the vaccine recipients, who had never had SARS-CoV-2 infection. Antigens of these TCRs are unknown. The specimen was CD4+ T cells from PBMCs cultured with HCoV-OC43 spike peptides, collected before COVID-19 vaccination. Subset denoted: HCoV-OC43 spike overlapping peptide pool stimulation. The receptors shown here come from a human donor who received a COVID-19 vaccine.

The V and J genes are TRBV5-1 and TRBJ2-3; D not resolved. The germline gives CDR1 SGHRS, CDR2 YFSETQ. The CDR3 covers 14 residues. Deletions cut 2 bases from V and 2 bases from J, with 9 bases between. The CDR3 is CASSLKPPTDTQYF. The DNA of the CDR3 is TGCGCCAGCAGCTTAAAACCCCCCACAGATACGCAGTATTTT. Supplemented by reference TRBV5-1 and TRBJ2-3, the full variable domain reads KAGVTQTPRYLIKTRGQQVTLSCSPISGHRSVSWYQQTPGQGLQFLFEYFSETQRNKGNFPGRFSGRQFSNSRSEMNVSTLELGDSALYLCASSLKPPTDTQYFGPGTRLTVL.

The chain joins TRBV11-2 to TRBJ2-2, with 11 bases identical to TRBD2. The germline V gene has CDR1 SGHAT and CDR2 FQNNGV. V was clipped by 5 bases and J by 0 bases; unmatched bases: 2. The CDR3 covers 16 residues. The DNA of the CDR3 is TGTGCCAGCAGCCCGACTAGCGGGGCGAACACCGGGGAGCTGTTTTTT. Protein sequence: CASSPTSGANTGELFF.

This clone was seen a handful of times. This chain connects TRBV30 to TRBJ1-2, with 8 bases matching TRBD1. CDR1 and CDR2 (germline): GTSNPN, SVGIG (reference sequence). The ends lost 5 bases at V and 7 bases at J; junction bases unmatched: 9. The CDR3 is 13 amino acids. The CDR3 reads CAWDDRGSPGYTF. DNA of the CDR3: TGTGCCTGGGACGACAGGGGTAGCCCTGGCTACACCTTC.

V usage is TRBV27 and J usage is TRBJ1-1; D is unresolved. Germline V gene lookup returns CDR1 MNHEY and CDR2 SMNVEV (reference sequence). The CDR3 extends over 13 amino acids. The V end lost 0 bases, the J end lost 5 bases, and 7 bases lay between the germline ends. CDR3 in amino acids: CASSLSRMTEAFF. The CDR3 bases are TGTGCCAGCAGTTTATCACGTATGACTGAAGCTTTCTTT.

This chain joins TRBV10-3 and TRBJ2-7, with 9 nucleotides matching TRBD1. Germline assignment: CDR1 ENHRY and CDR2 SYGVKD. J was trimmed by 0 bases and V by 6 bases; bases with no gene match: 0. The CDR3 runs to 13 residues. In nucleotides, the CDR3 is TGTGCCATCAGGGACAGGGGCTCCTACGAGCAGTACGTC. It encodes CAIRDRGSYEQYV.

For the CDR3, the DNA is TGTGCCAGCAGTGATGGGACAGGGGGCATCTACGAGCAGTACGTC. It yields the protein CASSDGTGGIYEQYV. V is TRBV2 and J is TRBJ2-7, with 12 bases matching TRBD1. This CDR3 contains 15 residues. Germline loops: CDR1 SNHLY, CDR2 FYNNEI. With 3 bases clipped from V and 3 bases from J, the junction kept 3 bases outside the gene matches.

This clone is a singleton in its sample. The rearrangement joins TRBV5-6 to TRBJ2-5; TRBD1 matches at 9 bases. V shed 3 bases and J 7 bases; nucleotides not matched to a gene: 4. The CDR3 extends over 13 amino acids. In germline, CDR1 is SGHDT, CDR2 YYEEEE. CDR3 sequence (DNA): TGTGCCAGCAGCTACGACAGGGGGGGGACCCAGTACTTC. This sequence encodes CASSYDRGGTQYF.

CDR3 region: CASSEGQNNQPQHF. CDR3 nucleotides: TGTGCCAGCAGCGAGGGACAGAACAATCAGCCCCAGCATTTT. The rearrangement links TRBV9 to TRBJ1-5, with 7 nucleotides matching TRBD1. The J segment lost 3 bases and the V segment lost 3 bases, leaving 3 bases of the junction unmatched. The CDR3 covers 14 residues. Germline CDR1 reads SGDLS; CDR2 reads YYNGEE. The variable domain in full, completed from reference TRBV9 and TRBJ1-5, reads DSGVTQTPKHLITATGQRVTLRCSPRSGDLSVYWYQQSLDQGLQFLIQYYNGEERAKGNILERFSAQQFPDLHSELNLSSLELGDSALYFCASSEGQNNQPQHFGDGTRLSIL.

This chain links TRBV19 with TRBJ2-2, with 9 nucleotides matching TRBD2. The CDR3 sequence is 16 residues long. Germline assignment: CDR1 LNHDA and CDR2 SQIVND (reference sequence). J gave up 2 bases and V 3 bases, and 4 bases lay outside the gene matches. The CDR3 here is CASSISGGLNTGELFF. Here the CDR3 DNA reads TGTGCCAGTAGTATTAGCGGGGGCCTAAACACCGGGGAGCTGTTTTTT.

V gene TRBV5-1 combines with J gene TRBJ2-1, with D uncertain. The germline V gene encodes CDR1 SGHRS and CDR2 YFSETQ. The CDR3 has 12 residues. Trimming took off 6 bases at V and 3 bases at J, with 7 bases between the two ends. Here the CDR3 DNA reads TGCGCCAGCAAAGCAGACTACAATGAGCAGTTCTTC. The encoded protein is CASKADYNEQFF.

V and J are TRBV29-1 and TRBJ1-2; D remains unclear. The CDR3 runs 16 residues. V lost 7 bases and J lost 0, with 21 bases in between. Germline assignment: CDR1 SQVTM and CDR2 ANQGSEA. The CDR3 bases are TGCAGCGGACTGAGGGCAGGAGTCGGGCCTAACTATGGCTACACCTTC. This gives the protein CSGLRAGVGPNYGYTF.

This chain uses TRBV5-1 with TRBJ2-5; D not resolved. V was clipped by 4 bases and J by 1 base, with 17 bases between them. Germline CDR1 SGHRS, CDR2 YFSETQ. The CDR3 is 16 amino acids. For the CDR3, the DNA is TGCGCCAGCAGCCCCCTAACGGCGGCGACCCAAGAGACCCAGTACTTC. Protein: CASSPLTAATQETQYF. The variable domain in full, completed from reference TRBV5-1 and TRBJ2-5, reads KAGVTQTPRYLIKTRGQQVTLSCSPISGHRSVSWYQQTPGQGLQFLFEYFSETQRNKGNFPGRFSGRQFSNSRSEMNVSTLELGDSALYLCASSPLTAATQETQYFGPGTRLLVL.

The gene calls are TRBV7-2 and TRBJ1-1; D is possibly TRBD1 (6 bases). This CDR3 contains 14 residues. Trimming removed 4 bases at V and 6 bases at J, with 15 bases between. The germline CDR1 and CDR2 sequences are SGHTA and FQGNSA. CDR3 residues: CASSSAQGGAEAFF. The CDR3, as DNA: TGTGCCAGCAGCTCGGCACAGGGTGGGGCTGAAGCTTTCTTT.

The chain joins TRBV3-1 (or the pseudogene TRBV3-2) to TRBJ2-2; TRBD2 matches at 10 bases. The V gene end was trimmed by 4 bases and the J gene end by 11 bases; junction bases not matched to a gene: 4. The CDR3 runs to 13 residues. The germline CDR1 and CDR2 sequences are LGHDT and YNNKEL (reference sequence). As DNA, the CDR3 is TGTGCCAGCAGCCTAGCGGGGGGCGGAGAGCTGTTTTTT. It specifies CASSLAGGGELFF.

CDR3 nucleotide sequence: TGTGCCAGCAGCCCGAGGAATTATTCACCCCTCCACTTT. This sequence encodes CASSPRNYSPLHF. The chain is built from TRBV7-2 and TRBJ1-6; D is undetermined. V was cut by 5 bases and J by 8 bases, with 10 bases left in between. Germline V gives CDR1 SGHTA, CDR2 FQGNSA. The CDR3 loop spans 13 amino acids.

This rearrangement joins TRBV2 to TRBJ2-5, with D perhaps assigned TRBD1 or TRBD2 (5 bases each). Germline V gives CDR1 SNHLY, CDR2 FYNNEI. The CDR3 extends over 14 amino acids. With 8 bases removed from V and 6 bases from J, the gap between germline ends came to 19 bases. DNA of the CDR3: TGTGCCAGCCGCCTAGGGGACGGGACGAAGACCCAGTACTTC. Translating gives CASRLGDGTKTQYF.

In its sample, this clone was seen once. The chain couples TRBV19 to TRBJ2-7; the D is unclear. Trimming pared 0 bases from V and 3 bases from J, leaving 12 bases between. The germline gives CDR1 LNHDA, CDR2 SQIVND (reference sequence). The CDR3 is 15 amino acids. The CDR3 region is CASSIEAGPNYEQYV. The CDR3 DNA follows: TGTGCCAGTAGTATAGAGGCAGGTCCCAACTACGAGCAGTACGTC.

The CDR3 loop is CASTATGGLTEGTDTQYF. Written as DNA, the CDR3 is TGTGCCAGTACGGCAACTGGCGGGCTGACTGAGGGCACAGATACGCAGTATTTT. The chain carries TRBV19 and TRBJ2-3, with a weak D call TRBD2 (5 bases). The V end lost 7 bases, the J end lost 1 base, and 24 bases lay between the germline ends. This CDR3 has 18 amino acids. Germline lookup yields CDR1 LNHDA and CDR2 SQIVND (reference sequence).

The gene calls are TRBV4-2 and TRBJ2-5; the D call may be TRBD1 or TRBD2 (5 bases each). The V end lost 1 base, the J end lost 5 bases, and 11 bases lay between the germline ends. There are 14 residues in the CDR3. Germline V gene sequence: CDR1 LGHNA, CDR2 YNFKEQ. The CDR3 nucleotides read TGTGCCAGCAGCCAAGGAGGGGCCGGGGAGACCCAGTACTTC. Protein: CASSQGGAGETQYF.

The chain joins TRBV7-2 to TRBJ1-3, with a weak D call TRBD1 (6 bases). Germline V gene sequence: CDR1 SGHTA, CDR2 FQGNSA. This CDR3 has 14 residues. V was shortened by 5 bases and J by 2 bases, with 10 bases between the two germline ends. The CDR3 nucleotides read TGTGCCAGCAGCCCCGGGACACCTGGAAACACCATATATTTT. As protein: CASSPGTPGNTIYF.

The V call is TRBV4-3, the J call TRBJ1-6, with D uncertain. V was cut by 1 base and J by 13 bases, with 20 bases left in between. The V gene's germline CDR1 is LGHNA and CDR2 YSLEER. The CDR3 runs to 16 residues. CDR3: CASSQGISGLKGPLHF. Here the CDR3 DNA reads TGCGCCAGCAGCCAAGGGATATCGGGCCTTAAAGGGCCCCTCCACTTT.

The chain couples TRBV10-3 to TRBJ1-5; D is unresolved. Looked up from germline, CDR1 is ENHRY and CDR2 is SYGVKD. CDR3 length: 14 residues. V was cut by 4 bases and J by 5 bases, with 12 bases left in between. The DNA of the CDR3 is TGTGCCATCAGTGTAAGAGGGAATGATCAGCCCCAGCATTTT. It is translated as CAISVRGNDQPQHF.